Shown below are 21 T cell receptor beta chains from a single sample sequenced in a study of blood T cell repertoires in COVID-19. Some clones are missing from TCRdb's copy, which holds only in-frame ones; the method was immunoSEQ multiplex PCR. The table shows about 110,000 clones, with around 78% occurring only once. Specimen: peripheral blood. These receptors all come from a man older than 75 with COVID-19, enrolled during active disease.

This rearrangement joins TRBV7-2 to TRBJ1-5; TRBD1 matches 8 bases. This CDR3 is built from 13 residues. V lost 10 bases and J lost 6; bases outside the gene matches: 8. Germline CDR1 reads SGHTA; CDR2 reads FQGNSA. CDR3 bases: TGTGCCACGAGCAGGGGGCGAAGTCAGCCCCAGCATTTT. Its protein is CATSRGRSQPQHF.

This chain connects TRBV5-4 to TRBJ2-7; D not certain. The ends were cut back, 0 bases at V and 3 bases at J, with 7 bases in the middle. The germline CDR1 and CDR2 sequences are SGHNT and YYREEE (reference sequence). The CDR3 is 13 amino acids. In DNA, the CDR3 is TGTGCCAGCAGCTTGGCTAATAGCTACGAGCAGTACTTC. Translating it yields CASSLANSYEQYF.

V is TRBV29-1 and J is TRBJ2-5; D ambiguous. Germline V gene sequence: CDR1 SQVTM, CDR2 ANQGSEA. V dropped 3 bases and J dropped 2 bases, with 13 bases sitting between them. This CDR3 has 14 amino acids. The CDR3 region has the DNA TGCAGCGTTGAGAAGCCTAGTAGGCAAGAGACCCAGTACTTC. Its translation is CSVEKPSRQETQYF.

The V gene is TRBV19, the J gene TRBJ2-3; 8 bases are shared with TRBD2. There are 17 residues in the CDR3. Germline trimming cut 3 bases from V and 3 bases from J; bases unmatched to any gene: 11. Germline assignment: CDR1 LNHDA and CDR2 SQIVND (reference sequence). The chain's CDR3 is CASSISQRERSTDTQYF. For the CDR3, the DNA is TGTGCCAGTAGTATTTCCCAGCGGGAGCGGAGTACAGATACGCAGTATTTT.

The J gene is TRBJ2-1, the V gene TRBV27, with 11 bases matching TRBD2. Germline loops: CDR1 MNHEY, CDR2 SMNVEV (reference sequence). V lost 7 bases to trimming and J lost 3 bases; unmatched junction nucleotides: 8. CDR3 length equals 16 residues. CDR3 loop: CASTQFGLAGYNEQFF. The CDR3 nucleotides are TGTGCCAGCACCCAATTCGGACTAGCGGGCTACAATGAGCAGTTCTTC.

This clone showed up just once. This chain joins TRBV5-1 and TRBJ2-1, with 9 bases matching TRBD2. The ends lost 4 bases at V and 2 bases at J; junction bases unmatched: 1. Germline-derived CDR1 and CDR2 are SGHRS and YFSETQ. The CDR3 runs 14 residues. The CDR3 is CASSLAGPYNEQFF. In DNA form, the CDR3 reads TGCGCCAGCAGCCTAGCGGGACCCTACAATGAGCAGTTCTTC.

This clone turned up a few times. The genes are TRBV29-1 and TRBJ1-1; 7 bases are shared with TRBD1. The ends lost 6 bases at V and 7 bases at J; junction bases unmatched: 5. The CDR3 has 11 amino acids. CDR1 is SQVTM and CDR2 is ANQGSEA in the germline V gene. The CDR3: CSVYTGVEAFF. DNA of the CDR3: TGCAGCGTATATACAGGGGTTGAAGCTTTCTTT.

The chain joins TRBV5-1 to TRBJ2-1, with D perhaps matching TRBD2 (6 bases). The V gene lost 4 bases and the J gene lost 5 bases, with 13 bases spanning the gap. The CDR3 sequence is 14 residues long. Per germline, CDR1 SGHRS and CDR2 YFSETQ. The chain's CDR3 is CASSLLEGHNEQFF. Here the CDR3 DNA reads TGCGCCAGCAGCCTACTGGAGGGCCACAATGAGCAGTTCTTC.

The genes are TRBV6-2 or TRBV6-3 and TRBJ1-6; no clear D. The CDR3 is 15 residues long. The V and J ends lost 3 bases and 7 bases respectively, with 13 bases between them. Per germline, CDR1 MNHEY and CDR2 SVGEGT. The CDR3 DNA reads as TGTGCCAGCAGTTATACCGGGGAAGAGAATTCACCCCTCCACTTT. Protein: CASSYTGEENSPLHF.

This chain links TRBV19 with TRBJ1-3; D is undetermined. V shed 5 bases and J shed 0 bases, with 8 bases lying between them. Germline values: CDR1 LNHDA, CDR2 SQIVND (reference sequence). CDR3 length: 14 residues. CDR3 coding DNA: TGTGCCAGTAGTCGGGGAAGCTCTGGAAACACCATATATTTT. This codes for CASSRGSSGNTIYF.

The rearrangement uses TRBV21-1 and TRBJ2-5; the D segment call TRBD2 is taken from the table without a DNA check. TRBV21-1 is reported as a pseudogene. CDR3 length: 15 amino acids. CDR3 sequence (DNA): TGTGCCAGCACCTCCGGGGGGGACAGAGAAGAGACCCAGTACTTC. The encoded protein is CASTSGGDREETQYF.

The J gene is TRBJ2-1, the V gene TRBV29-1; 7 bases fit TRBD2. V lost 5 bases, J lost 8 bases, and 15 bases stayed unmatched. The germline V gene has CDR1 SQVTM and CDR2 ANQGSEA. The CDR3 has 15 residues. The CDR3 sequence: CSVRAVLAGDDEQFF. In DNA form, the CDR3 reads TGCAGCGTTCGCGCGGTTCTGGCGGGAGACGATGAGCAGTTCTTC.

This clone showed up many times. This chain connects TRBV7-3 to TRBJ2-7, with 10 bases matching TRBD1. Germline-derived CDR1 and CDR2 are SGHTA and FQGTGA. The CDR3 loop spans 15 amino acids. V was pared by 5 bases and J by 4 bases, with 8 bases of the junction left unmatched. The CDR3 protein is CASSAGTGEGYEQYF. In DNA, the CDR3 is TGTGCCAGCAGCGCGGGGACAGGGGAGGGGTACGAGCAGTACTTC.

J is TRBJ2-1 and V is TRBV11-2, with D maybe TRBD2 (6 bases). Deletions cut 5 bases from V and 4 bases from J, with 9 bases between. From germline, CDR1 is SGHAT and CDR2 FQNNGV. This CDR3 spans 13 amino acids. In DNA, the CDR3 is TGTGCCAGCAGCCTGGGACTTTACAATGAGCAGTTCTTC. Amino acid sequence: CASSLGLYNEQFF.

V is TRBV6-5 and J is TRBJ1-2; 11 nucleotides agree with TRBD1. The length of the CDR3 is 15 residues. The germline gives CDR1 MNHEY, CDR2 SVGAGI. The J segment lost 4 bases and the V segment lost 6 bases, leaving 7 bases of the junction unmatched. CDR3 amino acids: CASSPLGTGGYGYTF. The CDR3 nucleotides are TGTGCCAGCAGCCCCCTAGGGACAGGGGGCTATGGCTACACCTTC.

The chain links TRBV24-1 to TRBJ2-1, with 10 bases matching TRBD1. This CDR3 region has 14 residues. The V and J ends lost 7 bases and 9 bases, in that order; junction bases with no gene match: 8. Germline CDR1 reads KGHDR; CDR2 reads SFDVKD. CDR3 in amino acids: CATSPGQGIGEQFF. The DNA for the CDR3 is TGTGCCACCAGCCCGGGACAGGGGATAGGTGAGCAGTTCTTC.

V gene TRBV4-1 combines with J gene TRBJ1-1; no clear D gene. This CDR3 comprises 13 residues. The germline V gene has CDR1 MGHRA and CDR2 YSYEKL. The germline V and J ends were trimmed by 0 bases and 4 bases, with 6 bases remaining between them. CDR3 amino acids: CASSQDLSTEAFF. The CDR3 DNA reads as TGCGCCAGCAGCCAAGATCTGAGCACTGAAGCTTTCTTT.

This chain links TRBV10-3 with TRBJ1-2; TRBD1 might be the D (6 bases). V was shortened by 4 bases and J by 4 bases, with 10 bases between the two germline ends. This CDR3 is 13 amino acids long. Per germline, CDR1 ENHRY and CDR2 SYGVKD. This CDR3 reads CAISAQGSYGYTF. The CDR3 region has the DNA TGTGCCATCAGTGCCCAGGGGTCCTATGGCTACACCTTC.

The genes are TRBV7-3 and TRBJ1-1; D not certain. Trimming removed 4 bases from V and 1 base from J, with 7 bases in between. The CDR3 contains 13 residues. Germline V gene sequence: CDR1 SGHTA, CDR2 FQGTGA. As DNA, the CDR3 is TGTGCCAGCAGCTCTCAGGAGAACACTGAAGCTTTCTTT. This translates into CASSSQENTEAFF.

The chain uses TRBV5-6 and TRBJ2-7, with 7 bases fitting TRBD1. Germline lookup yields CDR1 SGHDT and CDR2 YYEEEE. The V gene end was trimmed by 4 bases and the J gene end by 9 bases; junction bases not matched to a gene: 7. The CDR3 spans 12 residues. CDR3 loop: CASSIRDSRQYF. In nucleotides, the CDR3 is TGTGCCAGCAGCATCCGGGACAGCCGGCAGTACTTC.

This chain joins TRBV7-6 and TRBJ2-1; tentative D call: TRBD2 (6 bases). Germline V gene data show CDR1 as SGHVS and CDR2 as FNYEAQ. The CDR3 length is 16 residues. The ends were cut back, 3 bases at V and 5 bases at J, with 17 bases in the middle. CDR3 sequence reads: CASSFPGGGINNEQFF. Written as DNA, the CDR3 is TGTGCCAGCAGCTTCCCTGGAGGAGGGATCAACAATGAGCAGTTCTTC.